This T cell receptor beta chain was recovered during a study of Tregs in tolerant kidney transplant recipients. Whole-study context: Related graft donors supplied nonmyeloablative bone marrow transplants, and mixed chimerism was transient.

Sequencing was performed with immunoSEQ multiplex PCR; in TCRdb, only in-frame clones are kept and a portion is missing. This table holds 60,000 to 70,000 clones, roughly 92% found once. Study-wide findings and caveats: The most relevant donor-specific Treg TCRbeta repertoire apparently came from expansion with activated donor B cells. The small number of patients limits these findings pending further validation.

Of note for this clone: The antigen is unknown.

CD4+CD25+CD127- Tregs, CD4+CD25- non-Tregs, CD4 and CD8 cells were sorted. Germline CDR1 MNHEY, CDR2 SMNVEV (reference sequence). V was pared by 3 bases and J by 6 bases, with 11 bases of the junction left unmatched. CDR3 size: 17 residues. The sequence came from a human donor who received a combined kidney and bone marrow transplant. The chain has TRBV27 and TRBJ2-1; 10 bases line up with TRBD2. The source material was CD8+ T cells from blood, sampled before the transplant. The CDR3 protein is CASSFPNSGGPSNEQFF. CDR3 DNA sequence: TGTGCCAGCAGTTTCCCGAATAGCGGGGGGCCTAGCAATGAGCAGTTCTTC.